This T cell receptor beta chain was observed in a study of CD8 T cells in ankylosing spondylitis. Study-level results: Matched ankylosing spondylitis synovial fluid reportedly showed significant enrichment of disease-linked clones.

Making use of molecular barcodes, quantitative 5'-RACE generated TCR beta libraries. From the 5' RACE reads, TCRdb called clonotypes with MiXCR, one entry per CDR3 protein. The sample has 150,000 to 200,000 distinct CDR3 sequences, 15% to 20% seen once; the top ten hold under 9%. CDR1 is SEHNR, CDR2 FQNEAQ, per germline (reference sequence). V was shortened by 5 bases and J by 3 bases, with 5 bases between the two germline ends. This CDR3 has 12 residues. Notes on this clonotype: Its matching antigen is unknown.

This TCR was sampled from a male donor with ankylosing spondylitis or in good health (not recorded which). The genes are TRBV7-9 and TRBJ1-3; no definite D call. Sequenced sample: blood, either unsorted or a sorted T cell fraction (not recorded which). The CDR3 sequence is CASSDGGNTIYF. DNA of the CDR3: TGTGCCAGCAGCGACGGTGGAAACACCATATATTTT.